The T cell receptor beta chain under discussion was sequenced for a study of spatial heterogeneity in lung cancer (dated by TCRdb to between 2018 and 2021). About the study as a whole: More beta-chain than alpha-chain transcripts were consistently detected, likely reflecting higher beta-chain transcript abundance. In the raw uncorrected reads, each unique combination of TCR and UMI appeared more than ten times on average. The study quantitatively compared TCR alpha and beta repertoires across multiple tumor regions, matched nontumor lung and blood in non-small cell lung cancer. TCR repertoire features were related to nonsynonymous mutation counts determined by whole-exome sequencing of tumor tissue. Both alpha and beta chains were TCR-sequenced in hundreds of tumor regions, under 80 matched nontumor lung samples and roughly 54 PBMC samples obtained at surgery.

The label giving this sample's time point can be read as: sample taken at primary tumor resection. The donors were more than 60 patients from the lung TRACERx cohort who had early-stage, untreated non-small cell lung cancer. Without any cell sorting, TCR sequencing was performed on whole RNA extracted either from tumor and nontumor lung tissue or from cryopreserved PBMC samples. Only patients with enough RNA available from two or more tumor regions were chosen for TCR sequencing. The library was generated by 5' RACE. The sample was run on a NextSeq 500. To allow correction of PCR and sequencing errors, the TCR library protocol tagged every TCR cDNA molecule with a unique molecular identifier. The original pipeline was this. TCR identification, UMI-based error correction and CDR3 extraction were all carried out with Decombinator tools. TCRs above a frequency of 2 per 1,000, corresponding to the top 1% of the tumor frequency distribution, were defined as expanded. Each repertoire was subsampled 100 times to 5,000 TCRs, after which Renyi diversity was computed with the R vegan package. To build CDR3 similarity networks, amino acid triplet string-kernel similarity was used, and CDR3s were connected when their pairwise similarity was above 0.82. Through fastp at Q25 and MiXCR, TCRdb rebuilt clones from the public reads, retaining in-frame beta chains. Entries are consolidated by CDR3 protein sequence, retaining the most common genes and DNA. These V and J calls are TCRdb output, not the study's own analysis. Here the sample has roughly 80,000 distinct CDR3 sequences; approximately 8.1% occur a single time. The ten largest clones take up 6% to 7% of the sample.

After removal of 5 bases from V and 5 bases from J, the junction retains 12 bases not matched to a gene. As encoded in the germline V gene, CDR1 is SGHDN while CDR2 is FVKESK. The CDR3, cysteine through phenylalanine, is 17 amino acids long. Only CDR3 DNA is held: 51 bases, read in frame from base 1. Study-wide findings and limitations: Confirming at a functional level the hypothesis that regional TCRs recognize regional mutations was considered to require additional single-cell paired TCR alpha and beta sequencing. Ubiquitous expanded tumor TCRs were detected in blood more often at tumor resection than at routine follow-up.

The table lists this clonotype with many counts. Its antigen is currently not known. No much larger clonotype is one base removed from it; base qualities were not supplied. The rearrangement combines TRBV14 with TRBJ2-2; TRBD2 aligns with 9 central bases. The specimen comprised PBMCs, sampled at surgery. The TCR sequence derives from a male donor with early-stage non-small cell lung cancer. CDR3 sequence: CASSWFGTSYGTGELFF. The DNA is TGTGCCAGCAGCTGGTTCGGGACTAGCTATGGTACCGGGGAGCTGTTTTTT. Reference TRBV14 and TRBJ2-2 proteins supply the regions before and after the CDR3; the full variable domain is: EAGVTQFPSHSVIEKGQTVTLRCDPISGHDNLYWYRRVMGKEIKFLLHFVKESKQDESGMPNNRFLAERTGGTYSTLKVQPAELEDSGVYFCASSWFGTSYGTGELFFGEGSRLTVL.